This T cell receptor beta chain was captured by sequencing in a study of blood T cell repertoires in COVID-19 (TCRdb year 2020). About the study as a whole: Samples covering the acute and convalescent phases of COVID-19 were provided by collaborators in the United States, Italy and Spain. The dataset comprised deeply sampled blood TCRbeta repertoires from subjects exposed to, actively infected with, or recovered from COVID-19. Nearly every sample came with metadata listing a de-identified subject ID, COVID-19 status, age in years and sex. The repertoires were made available in a free public database intended to serve as a resource for research on the immune response to SARS-CoV-2. The material from the prospective study consisted of cDNA or gDNA derived from T cells, B-cell-depleted T cells, or PBMCs. The samples were drawn from the first 160 participants of the ongoing ImmuneRACE study and from about 1,200 subjects provided by 6 global collaborators. HLA class I and class II types, where available, came from metadata supplied by the sample provider rather than from assay-based typing. The full study reports these points: The amount of clinical and demographic metadata varied by source and participant and was provided uncurated.

As to this clone: The specificity of this receptor is unknown. No base quality information exists; no much larger clone differs at one position.

Collaborating institutions collected whole blood in K2EDTA tubes following their own protocols. For TCRbeta analysis, collaborators shipped samples as frozen whole blood, isolated PBMCs, or DNA extracted from either of those sample types. TCRbeta CDR3 regions were amplified from genomic DNA using the immunoSEQ Assay, a bias-controlled multiplex PCR. As for the original processing: The number of nucleated cells in each sample was estimated from the amplification of reference gene primers within the assay. Sequence reads were collapsed and filtered to measure the absolute abundance of every unique TCRbeta CDR3 rearrangement. For each sample, productive Simpson clonality was calculated as the square root of Simpson's diversity index across productive rearrangements. TCRdb re-hosts the immuneACCESS table, in-frame sequences only. Its copies lack some clones; in the studies checked, an unresolved V gene accounts for under half of them, and the cause for the rest is not known. The V and J calls and clone size come from that table; D and trimming were worked out from the DNA. The sample contains approximately 45,000 clones, roughly 88% of them found a single time. The biggest ten clones account for over 1% of the sample.

CDR1 and CDR2 are drawn from the germline V gene (reference sequence): GTSNPN, SVGIG. Trimming takes 2 bases from V and 8 bases from J, and the germline ends sit 18 bases apart. The cysteine opens and the phenylalanine closes a CDR3 of 14 amino acids. Only CDR3 DNA remains: 42 bases, in frame from the first base. Material: peripheral blood. This sequence uses TRBV30 and TRBJ1-2; the best D guess is TRBD1, with 5 bases matching. The receptor was derived from a woman in her forties with acute or convalescent COVID-19. In nucleotide form, the sequence is TGTGCCTGGAGTCCCGAAGTCAGGGCTGGGGGCTACACCTTC. Its translation is CAWSPEVRAGGYTF.